The present TCR beta chain was sequenced within a study of spatial heterogeneity in lung cancer. TCRdb used MiXCR to reprocess the 5' RACE reads, holding one entry per CDR3 protein. Altogether 35,000 or so distinct CDR3 sequences are present, less than 5.5% being singletons, with the ten largest covering 29%. The study's findings and limits: Circulating ubiquitous expanded tumor TCRs were observed more frequently at resection than at follow-up.

This clonotype has a handful of counts. Antigen unknown. Specified time point: sample taken at primary tumor resection. Unsorted whole RNA from tumor, nontumor lung or frozen PBMC underwent sequencing. Donors were roughly 72 untreated early-stage non-small cell lung cancer patients. This TCR was sampled from a female donor with early-stage non-small cell lung cancer. The specimen comprised PBMCs, sampled at surgery.

CDR3 DNA: TGTGCCAGCAGCGCCTCCCTAGCGGGAGTTGCTAATGAGCAGTTCTTC. It specifies CASSASLAGVANEQFF. The gene calls are TRBV7-2 and TRBJ2-1; TRBD2 matches at 10 bases. The ends lost 5 bases at V and 7 bases at J; junction bases unmatched: 11. This CDR3 is 16 amino acids long. Germline values: CDR1 SGHTA, CDR2 FQGNSA.